Following are 3 T cell receptor beta chains from one sample sequenced in a study of T cell changes during pregnancy in multiple sclerosis. Here immunoSEQ multiplex PCR was the method, and the copy in TCRdb shows in-frame clones only, minus some. The table includes more than 85,000 clones, just under 95% detected once. Material: peripheral blood, obtained in the third trimester of pregnancy. The receptors come from a female donor in good health, enrolled as a control in a pregnancy study.

V usage is TRBV4-1 and J usage is TRBJ2-5; 8 bases match TRBD1. The CDR3 runs to 13 residues. Germline loops: CDR1 MGHRA, CDR2 YSYEKL. V trimming: 4 bases; J trimming: 5 bases; junction bases outside the gene matches: 3. CDR3 in amino acids: CASSPWDRETQYF. CDR3 coding DNA: TGCGCCAGCAGCCCATGGGACAGGGAGACCCAGTACTTC.

This sequence joins TRBV27 and TRBJ2-5; 10 bases line up with TRBD1. Germline V gives CDR1 MNHEY, CDR2 SMNVEV (reference sequence). The CDR3 covers 18 residues. J gave up 6 bases and V 6 bases, and 19 bases lay outside the gene matches. The CDR3 spells CASRPRVVGQGISKTQYF. The CDR3 bases are TGTGCCAGCAGACCTCGAGTTGTGGGACAGGGGATTAGCAAGACCCAGTACTTC.

The count of this clone is one. The chain couples TRBV27 to TRBJ2-7, with 7 bases matching TRBD2. CDR1 is MNHEY and CDR2 is SMNVEV in the germline V gene (reference sequence). The CDR3 has 15 residues. Germline trimming cut 2 bases from V and 6 bases from J; bases unmatched to any gene: 10. The CDR3 sequence: CASSLSLAANAEQYF. The DNA of the CDR3 is TGTGCCAGCAGTTTAAGTCTAGCGGCGAACGCCGAGCAGTACTTC.